A single sample is the source of the 19 T cell receptor beta chains below, sequenced in a study of T cell responses to AZD1222 COVID-19 vaccine. Repertoires were generated with immunoSEQ multiplex PCR, while TCRdb's copy carries only in-frame clones and drops some. The data show 100,000 to 150,000 clones, approximately 90% seen once. The sequenced sample was peripheral blood, obtained on day 0 of AZD1222 vaccination. Source of these receptors: an adult in good health.

This chain connects TRBV7-3 to TRBJ2-3, with 12 bases fitting TRBD2. V shed 5 bases, J shed 4 bases, and the junction held 4 bases outside the gene matches. The CDR3 length is 15 residues. Germline-derived CDR1 and CDR2 are SGHTA and FQGTGA. This CDR3 reads CASSLGLAGSDTQYF. CDR3 nucleotides: TGTGCCAGCAGCCTCGGACTAGCGGGATCAGATACGCAGTATTTT. The variable domain in full, with the rest retrieved from reference TRBV7-3 and TRBJ2-3, is GAGVSQTPSNKVTEKGKYVELRCDPISGHTALYWYRQSLGQGPEFLIYFQGTGAADDSGLPNDRFFAVRPEGSVSTLKIQRTERGDSAVYLCASSLGLAGSDTQYFGPGTRLTVL.

The chain employs TRBV2 and TRBJ2-2; 16 positions match TRBD2. Germline V lookup: CDR1 SNHLY, CDR2 FYNNEI. The CDR3 has 18 residues. Losses at the gene ends were 6 bases for V and 4 bases for J; bases not matched to a gene: 8. This CDR3 is CASRPGLAGGPFTGELFF. The CDR3 bases are TGTGCCAGCAGGCCGGGACTAGCGGGGGGGCCGTTCACCGGGGAGCTGTTTTTT.

The chain couples TRBV6-2 or TRBV6-3 to TRBJ2-2; TRBD2 aligns across 7 bases. Trimming took 2 bases from V and 1 from J; bases not matched to a gene: 1. Germline values: CDR1 MNHEY, CDR2 SVGEGT. The CDR3 sequence is 15 residues long. The CDR3 DNA is TGTGCCAGCAGTTACGGCGGGGGGAACACCGGGGAGCTGTTTTTT. Encoded protein: CASSYGGGNTGELFF.

The rearrangement links TRBV6-2 or TRBV6-3 to TRBJ1-1; the D is unclear. CDR1 is MNHEY and CDR2 is SVGEGT in the germline V gene. V was cut by 6 bases and J by 7 bases, with 9 bases left in between. This CDR3 is built from 11 residues. CDR3 DNA: TGTGCCAGCAGCCGCCGGAGTGAAGCTTTCTTT. This sequence encodes CASSRRSEAFF.

The V call is TRBV6-5, the J call TRBJ1-6, with D possibly TRBD1 on 5 matching bases. V dropped 2 bases and J dropped 5 bases, with 13 bases sitting between them. CDR3 length: 16 amino acids. Germline V gene data show CDR1 as MNHEY and CDR2 as SVGAGI. CDR3 sequence reads: CASSYGGGTNNSPLHF. CDR3 nucleotide sequence: TGTGCCAGCAGTTACGGTGGGGGTACCAATAATTCACCCCTCCACTTT.

The chain has TRBV7-2 and TRBJ2-7; D uncertain. Germline CDR1 is SGHTA and CDR2 is FQGNSA. This CDR3 contains 12 residues. V gave up 1 base and J gave up 1 base, with 2 bases separating them. In DNA, the CDR3 is TGTGCCAGCAGCTTAGTTTCCTACGAGCAGTACTTC. Translation gives CASSLVSYEQYF. The variable domain in full, completed from reference TRBV7-2 and TRBJ2-7, reads GAGVSQSPSNKVTEKGKDVELRCDPISGHTALYWYRQSLGQGLEFLIYFQGNSAPDKSGLPSDRFSAERTGGSVSTLTIQRTQQEDSAVYLCASSLVSYEQYFGPGTRLTVT.

This chain links TRBV5-1 with TRBJ2-3, with 8 nucleotides matching TRBD2. CDR1 and CDR2 from the germline V gene are SGHRS and YFSETQ. The CDR3 has 15 residues. With V trimmed by 5 bases and J by 2 bases, 7 bases remained unmatched. The CDR3 reads CASSLAGSFTDTQYF. The DNA for the CDR3 is TGCGCCAGCAGTTTAGCGGGATCCTTCACAGATACGCAGTATTTT. The whole variable domain, remainder taken from reference TRBV5-1 and TRBJ2-3, is KAGVTQTPRYLIKTRGQQVTLSCSPISGHRSVSWYQQTPGQGLQFLFEYFSETQRNKGNFPGRFSGRQFSNSRSEMNVSTLELGDSALYLCASSLAGSFTDTQYFGPGTRLTVL.

The chain links TRBV11-2 to TRBJ2-5, with TRBD2 as a possible D gene (6 bases). The germline V gene has CDR1 SGHAT and CDR2 FQNNGV. The length of the CDR3 is 15 residues. Trimming removed 0 bases from V and 5 bases from J, with 13 bases in between. The CDR3 spells CASSLERSAGETQYF. CDR3 nucleotide sequence: TGTGCCAGCAGCTTAGAAAGATCTGCGGGGGAGACCCAGTACTTC.

The gene calls are TRBV29-1 and TRBJ1-2, with D hard to call. Trimming took 0 bases from V and 2 from J, leaving 10 bases between them. This CDR3 has 14 amino acids. From germline, CDR1 is SQVTM and CDR2 ANQGSEA. As DNA, the CDR3 is TGCAGCGTTGAAGACGGGGATGGGAACTATGGCTACACCTTC. Translation: CSVEDGDGNYGYTF. Together with reference TRBV29-1 and TRBJ1-2, the CDR3 gives the full variable domain: SAVISQKPSRDICQRGTSLTIQCQVDSQVTMMFWYRQQPGQSLTLIATANQGSEATYESGFVIDKFPISRPNLTFSTLTVSNMSPEDSSIYLCSVEDGDGNYGYTFGSGTRLTVV.

The rearrangement joins TRBV9 to TRBJ2-3, with 8 bases matching TRBD1. The ends lost 3 bases at V and 3 bases at J; junction bases unmatched: 3. The germline V gene encodes CDR1 SGDLS and CDR2 YYNGEE. There are 14 residues in the CDR3. The CDR3 region has the DNA TGTGCCAGCAGCGCACAGGGGGGAACAGATACGCAGTATTTT. This encodes CASSAQGGTDTQYF.

CDR3 region: CASSQGQGPYNEQFF. CDR3 nucleotide sequence: TGCGCCAGCAGCCAAGGGCAGGGTCCCTACAATGAGCAGTTCTTC. This sequence joins TRBV4-3 and TRBJ2-1; D may be TRBD1 (5 bases). Trimming took 1 base from V and 2 from J, leaving 9 bases between them. The length of the CDR3 is 15 residues. Germline assignment: CDR1 LGHNA and CDR2 YSLEER.

V usage is TRBV4-1 and J usage is TRBJ1-1, with 12 bases fitting TRBD1. The junction had 8 bases not matched to a gene; V was cut back by 3 bases and J by 0 bases. The CDR3 length is 18 residues. The germline V gene encodes CDR1 MGHRA and CDR2 YSYEKL. CDR3 bases: TGCGCCAGCAGCCAGGTACCGGGACAGGGGGCCCTGAACACTGAAGCTTTCTTT. Protein product: CASSQVPGQGALNTEAFF.

The chain carries TRBV20-1 and TRBJ1-5; no definite D call. The V end was cut by 3 bases, the J end by 0 bases, with 9 bases between. Germline V CDR1 and CDR2: DFQATT, SNEGSKA (reference sequence). The CDR3 is made up of 14 amino acids. CDR3 DNA: TGCAGTGCTAGTAACGGGAATAGCAATCAGCCCCAGCATTTT. Protein product: CSASNGNSNQPQHF.

The rearrangement links TRBV2 to TRBJ1-3; D not resolved. V was clipped by 7 bases and J by 0 bases, with 7 bases between them. The V gene's germline CDR1 is SNHLY and CDR2 FYNNEI. This CDR3 region has 13 residues. CDR3 DNA: TGTGCCAGCAAAGACATCTCTGGAAACACCATATATTTT. Encoded protein: CASKDISGNTIYF.

The chain uses TRBV28 and TRBJ1-1; a weak D match, TRBD1 (6 bases). Germline V CDR1 and CDR2: MDHEN, SYDVKM. The CDR3 loop spans 12 amino acids. The V end was cut by 10 bases, the J end by 8 bases, with 17 bases between. The CDR3 protein is CATGVATLEAFF. The CDR3 DNA reads as TGTGCCACAGGGGTCGCTACCTTAGAAGCTTTCTTT.

The chain joins TRBV7-6 to TRBJ1-5; D remains ambiguous. This CDR3 is 16 amino acids long. Trimming removed 3 bases from V and 0 bases from J, with 12 bases in between. Germline V gene data show CDR1 as SGHVS and CDR2 as FNYEAQ. The CDR3 DNA reads TGTGCCAGCAGCTTGCGTCCAAGGAATAGCAATCAGCCCCAGCATTTT. Its translation is CASSLRPRNSNQPQHF.

The chain couples TRBV7-9 to TRBJ2-7; possibly TRBD1 for D (6 bases). V lost 4 bases, J lost 5 bases, and 15 bases lay in between. The CDR3 sequence is 14 residues long. The V gene's germline CDR1 is SEHNR and CDR2 FQNEAQ (reference sequence). The CDR3 protein is CASSSMTGYHEQYF. The CDR3 region has the DNA TGTGCCAGCAGCTCCATGACAGGCTACCACGAGCAGTACTTC.

The chain is built from TRBV28 and TRBJ1-4; D remains unclear. Germline V lookup: CDR1 MDHEN, CDR2 SYDVKM. This CDR3 is 13 amino acids long. V lost 3 bases and J 4 bases, leaving 6 bases between the germline ends. Written as DNA, the CDR3 is TGTGCCAGCAGTTTTGGCCGTAATGAAAAACTGTTTTTT. It codes for CASSFGRNEKLFF.

This clone was found once. The gene calls are TRBV6-5 and TRBJ1-5, with D unresolved. Between the trimmed V and J ends, which lost 8 bases and 7 bases, there was a span of 9 bases. CDR1 and CDR2 from the germline V gene are MNHEY and SVGAGI. The length of the CDR3 is 11 residues. The CDR3 DNA is TGTGCCAGCGGGAAGGAGCAGCCCCAGCATTTT. Amino acid sequence: CASGKEQPQHF.